Given below is one T cell receptor beta chain in context. Its specificity is not known. The data were taken from a study of cytomegalovirus exposure and HLA in healthy donors. The wider study: The same platform was used for the 90 to 150 validation repertoires and the roughly 720 first-cohort repertoires, a later analysis reported.

TCRdb keeps only in-frame clones here, not all; method: immunoSEQ multiplex PCR. The sample yields 120,000 to 150,000 clones, around 84% seen once. Per germline, CDR1 MGHRA and CDR2 YSYEKL. The CDR3 extends over 18 amino acids. The ends lost 4 bases at V and 3 bases at J; junction bases unmatched: 16. Findings and caveats of the study: Rare TCR sequences dominated, though some public TCRs recurred in many donors. A list of approximately 160 TCR beta chains associated with cytomegalovirus was given.

This sequence joins TRBV4-1 and TRBJ2-7; TRBD2 matches at 9 bases. Sequencing was done on a sample of PBMCs. This TCR came from a man younger than 35 in good health and CMV-seropositive. The CDR3 sequence is CASSPGRASGTKLYEQYF. As DNA, the CDR3 is TGCGCCAGCAGCCCCGGGAGGGCTAGCGGGACCAAACTCTACGAGCAGTACTTC.